The present TCR beta chain was sequenced within a study of blood T cell repertoires in COVID-19. Study summary: The study drew acute and convalescent COVID-19 samples from the United States, Italy and Spain. T cells, B-cell-depleted T cells, or PBMCs provided the cDNA or gDNA that served as material.

As processed by the authors: Amplification with reference gene primers provided the estimates of nucleated cell counts. TCRdb keeps only in-frame clones here, not all; method: immunoSEQ multiplex PCR. For V, J and clone size, that table is used; D and trimming come from the DNA. The profile shows about 83,000 clones, 85% to 90% of them singletons. The source is an older man with active or convalescent COVID-19. Source material: peripheral blood.

The CDR3 sequence: CASSLVKDTQYF. The CDR3 DNA follows: TGCGCCAGCAGCTTGGTAAAAGATACGCAGTATTTT. The V call is TRBV5-1, the J call TRBJ2-3; D remains unclear. The V gene lost 0 bases and the J gene lost 5 bases, with 4 bases spanning the gap. The CDR3 has 12 amino acids. Germline V gene lookup returns CDR1 SGHRS and CDR2 YFSETQ.